This is a list of T cell receptor beta chains from one sample in a study of blood T cell repertoires in COVID-19. Method: immunoSEQ multiplex PCR; TCRdb's copy keeps in-frame clones and lacks some. The data contain 110,000 to 150,000 clones, approximately 90% of them singletons. The material sequenced was peripheral blood. All receptors come from a man between 60 and 75 years old with active or convalescent COVID-19. Both conserved end residues are part of each CDR3. A D gene is named only where the DNA matches it firmly. Size values are once, few and many counts, or a class for expanded clones, and some rows have none.

cdr3_aa	cdr3_nt	d_call	j_call	clone_size	v_call
CATSDQKLAYGYTF	TGTGCCACCAGTGATCAAAAGTTGGCCTATGGCTACACCTTC	.	TRBJ1-2	.	TRBV24-1
CASSSKSSGQGVYGYTF	TGTGCCAGCAGCTCTAAGTCGTCGGGACAGGGGGTCTATGGCTACACCTTC	TRBD1	TRBJ1-2	once	TRBV7-6
CASSSDREGYGYTF	TGTGCCAGCAGCTCGGACAGGGAGGGCTATGGCTACACCTTC	TRBD1	TRBJ1-2	.	TRBV5-5
CASSRRGGNYEQYF	TGTGCCAGCAGTCGCAGAGGCGGTAACTACGAGCAGTACTTC	.	TRBJ2-7	.	TRBV27
CASRLAERALYNEQFF	TGTGCAAGTCGCTTAGCCGAGCGGGCACTTTACAATGAGCAGTTCTTC	.	TRBJ2-1	.	TRBV12-2
CASSRGHPYEQYF	TGTGCCAGCAGTCGAGGACACCCCTACGAGCAGTACTTC	.	TRBJ2-7	few	TRBV12-3/TRBV12-4
CASSAPPDRAFYEQYF	TGTGCCAGCAGCGCCCCTCCGGACAGAGCTTTTTACGAGCAGTACTTC	.	TRBJ2-7	few	TRBV21-1
CASTTIGGGTDTQYF	TGTGCCAGCACCACTATCGGGGGTGGCACAGATACGCAGTATTTT	.	TRBJ2-3	.	TRBV27
CASSSPSSAGSGANVLTF	TGTGCCAGTAGTAGCCCCTCCTCGGCAGGCTCTGGGGCCAACGTCCTGACTTTC	.	TRBJ2-6	.	TRBV19
CAIRTGTSYTEAFF	TGTGCCATCAGGACCGGGACAAGCTACACTGAAGCTTTCTTT	.	TRBJ1-1	.	TRBV10-3
CATGTGGENTEAFF	TGTGCCACCGGGACAGGGGGCGAGAACACTGAAGCTTTCTTT	TRBD1	TRBJ1-1	.	TRBV19
CASSQGTSQNIQYF	TGTGCCAGCAGCCAAGGGACTTCCCAAAACATTCAGTACTTC	.	TRBJ2-4	.	TRBV4-2
CAWSTKWGGTGNEKLFF	TGTGCCTGGAGTACCAAATGGGGGGGGACAGGGAACGAAAAACTGTTTTTT	TRBD1	TRBJ1-4	.	TRBV30
CASSQDLSQSNTQYF	TGCGCCAGCAGCCAAGATTTGTCCCAGTCCAATACGCAGTATTTT	.	TRBJ2-3	once	TRBV4-3
CASSSQDRVGETQYF	TGTGCCAGCAGTTCCCAGGACAGGGTCGGGGAGACCCAGTACTTC	TRBD1	TRBJ2-5	.	TRBV28
CASSPLGGETQYF	TGTGCCAGCAGCCCCCTCGGGGGGGAGACCCAGTACTTC	TRBD2	TRBJ2-5	.	TRBV14
CATSLGGMETQYF	TGTGCCACCAGCCTGGGGGGGATGGAGACCCAGTACTTC	TRBD2	TRBJ2-5	.	TRBV24-1
CASSGGVTGGFRGYTF	TGTGCCAGCAGTGGCGGGGTGACAGGGGGCTTTCGTGGCTACACCTTC	TRBD1	TRBJ1-2	.	TRBV6-4
CASSLYSLVNTEAFF	TGTGCCAGCAGTTTATACTCCCTGGTGAACACTGAAGCTTTCTTT	.	TRBJ1-1	once	TRBV27
CASSSQQGMSYEQYF	TGTGCCAGCAGCTCCCAACAGGGTATGAGCTACGAGCAGTACTTC	.	TRBJ2-7	few	TRBV11-2
CASKRGDSGKNIQYF	TGTGCCTCCAAGAGGGGGGATAGCGGGAAAAACATTCAGTACTTC	.	TRBJ2-4	.	TRBV19
CATSDETGMVDSGNTIYF	TGTGCCACCAGTGATGAGACAGGTATGGTGGACTCTGGAAACACCATATATTTT	.	TRBJ1-3	.	TRBV24-1
CASGPGDQGTYNSPLHF	TGTGCCAGTGGCCCAGGGGACCAGGGGACCTATAATTCACCCCTCCACTTT	.	TRBJ1-6	.	TRBV19
CASGGGLNNEQFF	TGTGCCAGCGGTGGGGGACTGAACAATGAGCAGTTCTTC	.	TRBJ2-1	few	TRBV2